The 24 T cell receptor beta chains below come from one sample, sequenced in a study of CD8 T cells in ankylosing spondylitis. TCRdb processed the 5' RACE reads anew with MiXCR; each CDR3 protein has one entry. The sample records 180,000 or so distinct CDR3 sequences, 11% being singletons. The sequenced sample consisted of blood, either unsorted or a sorted T cell fraction (not recorded which). The receptor source for this set is a male donor with ankylosing spondylitis or in good health (not recorded which).

This clonotype turned up a few times. The chain carries TRBV12-3 or TRBV12-4 and TRBJ2-1, with 10 bases aligning to TRBD2. The CDR3 has 15 residues. V lost 0 bases and J lost 7; bases outside the gene matches: 3. The CDR3 nucleotides are TGTGCCAGCAGTTTAGCTAGCGGGGGGATGAATGAGCAGTTCTTC. It specifies CASSLASGGMNEQFF.

The chain couples TRBV10-3 to TRBJ2-1, with 11 bases lining up with TRBD2. The DNA end favors TRBJ2-7, so the J call may be wrong. This CDR3 contains 16 residues. Germline V lookup: CDR1 ENHRY, CDR2 SYGVKD. CDR3 in DNA: TGTGCCATCAGTGAGAGGGAGGGGACTAGCGGTCATGAGCAGTACTTC. Residues: CAISEREGTSGHEQYF.

This clonotype was picked up many times. The J gene is TRBJ1-6, the V gene TRBV9; the match to TRBD1 covers 7 bases. J was trimmed by 12 bases and V by 4 bases; bases with no gene match: 7. CDR1 and CDR2 (germline): SGDLS, YYNGEE. The CDR3 extends over 13 amino acids. CDR3 loop: CASSPGGGKPLHF. Here the CDR3 DNA reads TGTGCCAGCAGCCCAGGGGGGGGGAAACCCCTCCACTTT.

Ten or more counts support this clonotype. The chain has TRBV6-1 and TRBJ2-3; D may correspond to TRBD1 or TRBD2 (5 bases each). The V end was cut by 6 bases, the J end by 4 bases, with 20 bases between. The CDR3 consists of 16 residues. The V gene's germline CDR1 is MNHNS and CDR2 SASEGT. For the CDR3, the DNA is TGTGCCAGCAGAGGAACTAGTTCGGGGCGCTCAGATACGCAGTATTTT. It yields the protein CASRGTSSGRSDTQYF.

This clonotype was seen repeatedly, ten times or more. The chain links TRBV10-3 to TRBJ2-5; unclear D gene. This CDR3 has 14 amino acids. The V and J ends lost 2 bases and 5 bases respectively, with 12 bases between them. Per germline, CDR1 ENHRY and CDR2 SYGVKD. CDR3 nucleotide sequence: TGTGCCATCAGTGAGGACCGATCTTACGAGACCCAGTACTTC. Its translation: CAISEDRSYETQYF.

This clonotype was observed at least ten times. The rearrangement links TRBV13 to TRBJ1-2; 8 bases map to TRBD1. From germline, CDR1 is PRHDT and CDR2 FYEKMQ (reference sequence). The CDR3 has 12 amino acids. The J segment lost 6 bases and the V segment lost 4 bases, leaving 1 base of the junction unmatched. CDR3 sequence: CASSWGQDGYTF. CDR3 bases: TGTGCCAGCAGCTGGGGACAGGATGGCTACACCTTC.

This clonotype appeared many times. The rearrangement uses TRBV12-3 or TRBV12-4 and TRBJ2-1; D remains unclear. The CDR3 is 13 amino acids. Trimming removed 3 bases at V and 5 bases at J, with 8 bases between. In nucleotides, the CDR3 is TGTGCCAGCAGTTTTTCCCAGAACAATGAGCAGTTCTTC. Its translation: CASSFSQNNEQFF.

This clonotype showed up many times. CDR3 sequence reads: CSARVGRRYGYTF. The CDR3 coding sequence is TGCAGTGCTAGGGTAGGGCGCCGCTATGGCTACACCTTC. The chain has TRBV20-1 and TRBJ1-2; the D is unclear. The CDR3 sequence is 13 residues long. The V end was cut by 3 bases, the J end by 4 bases, with 12 bases between. Looked up from germline, CDR1 is DFQATT and CDR2 is SNEGSKA (reference sequence).

The chain uses TRBV12-3 or TRBV12-4 and TRBJ2-5; TRBD2 aligns across 8 bases. The length of the CDR3 is 15 residues. V was clipped by 6 bases and J by 3 bases; unmatched bases: 9. The CDR3 reads CASSLRTSFEETQYF. CDR3 DNA: TGTGCCAGCAGCCTAAGGACTAGCTTTGAAGAGACCCAGTACTTC.

The genes are TRBV7-2 and TRBJ2-5; 7 nucleotides match TRBD1. Germline V gene lookup returns CDR1 SGHTA and CDR2 FQGNSA. J was trimmed by 1 base and V by 3 bases; bases with no gene match: 17. The CDR3 consists of 19 residues. The DNA for the CDR3 is TGTGCCAGCAGCTTGCATCTCCAAGGACAGGCGCTCTCCCAAGAGACCCAGTACTTC. This gives the protein CASSLHLQGQALSQETQYF.

This clonotype was seen repeatedly, ten times or more. The chain joins TRBV5-4 to TRBJ2-7; possible D gene TRBD2, 6 bases. This CDR3 is 16 amino acids long. CDR1 and CDR2 from the germline V gene are SGHNT and YYREEE (reference sequence). V dropped 0 bases and J dropped 1 base, with 14 bases sitting between them. CDR3 DNA sequence: TGTGCCAGCAGCTTGGGTGGTAGCGGTTTTTCCTACGAGCAGTACTTC. Translated: CASSLGGSGFSYEQYF.

The sample holds many counts of this clonotype. The chain uses TRBV20-1 and TRBJ2-3; 9 bases map to TRBD2. With V trimmed by 4 bases and J by 0 bases, 8 bases remained unmatched. The CDR3 is 16 residues long. Germline loops: CDR1 DFQATT, CDR2 SNEGSKA (reference sequence). CDR3 DNA: TGCAGTGCTATGGACAGACTAGCGGACAGCACAGATACGCAGTATTTT. This encodes CSAMDRLADSTDTQYF.

This clonotype was detected many times. The rearrangement joins TRBV12-3 or TRBV12-4 to TRBJ1-2; D perhaps matches TRBD1 (5 bases). Trimming removed 5 bases from V and 4 bases from J, with 11 bases in between. The CDR3 totals 13 residues. Here the CDR3 reads CASSPGTAYGYTF. Written as DNA, the CDR3 is TGTGCCAGCAGTCCGGGGACGGCCTATGGCTACACCTTC.

The V gene is TRBV5-1, the J gene TRBJ2-3, with a tentative D call TRBD1 (5 bases). Germline V CDR1 and CDR2: SGHRS, YFSETQ. V was cut by 2 bases and J by 4 bases, with 8 bases left in between. The CDR3 sequence is 13 residues long. CDR3 sequence: CASSLQASDTQYF. The CDR3 region has the DNA TGCGCCAGCAGCTTACAGGCTTCAGATACGCAGTATTTT.

This clonotype has ten or more counts. The chain carries TRBV15 and TRBJ2-5; D not certain. The germline CDR1 and CDR2 sequences are LNHNV and YYDKDF (reference sequence). Trimming took off 0 bases at V and 2 bases at J, with 7 bases between the two ends. CDR3 length equals 14 residues. CDR3 loop: CATSRELAQETQYF. The DNA for the CDR3 is TGTGCCACCAGCAGAGAGTTGGCTCAAGAGACCCAGTACTTC.

At least ten counts were recorded for this clonotype. The V and J genes are TRBV3-1 and TRBJ2-3; TRBD1 agrees at 7 bases. Unmatched junction bases numbered 8, after V lost 4 bases and J lost 1 base. CDR1 is LGHDT and CDR2 is YNNKEL in the germline V gene (reference sequence). The CDR3 sequence is 16 residues long. CDR3: CASSRRTGRGTDTQYF. The CDR3 DNA reads TGTGCCAGCAGCCGTCGGACAGGTAGAGGCACAGATACGCAGTATTTT.

V is TRBV7-9 and J is TRBJ2-1; TRBD2 aligns across 7 bases. Germline trimming cut 5 bases from V and 10 bases from J; bases unmatched to any gene: 11. Germline CDR1 SEHNR, CDR2 FQNEAQ (reference sequence). The CDR3 length is 14 residues. This CDR3 reads CASSPPGLPLEQFF. DNA for the CDR3: TGTGCCAGCAGCCCTCCGGGACTACCCTTGGAGCAGTTCTTC.

As to this clonotype: It may be a read error: a sequence one base away is much more abundant. V and J are TRBV6-2 or TRBV6-3 and TRBJ2-1, with 7 bases identical to TRBD2. The germline V gene has CDR1 MNHEY and CDR2 SVGEGT. The CDR3 loop spans 15 amino acids. With 2 bases clipped from V and 6 bases from J, the junction kept 7 bases outside the gene matches. The CDR3 spells CASSYRGLSGNEQFF. CDR3 in DNA: TGTGCCAGCAGTTACCGGGGACTATCGGGCAATGAGCAGTTCTTC.

There are many counts of this clonotype. The rearrangement links TRBV5-8 to TRBJ2-1, with TRBD2 matching over 10 bases. With V trimmed by 9 bases and J by 0 bases, 3 bases remained unmatched. Germline V gene sequence: CDR1 SGHTS, CDR2 YDEGEE. The length of the CDR3 is 14 residues. CDR3 nucleotide sequence: TGTGCCAACCCTAGCGGGAGCTCCTACAATGAGCAGTTCTTC. Residues: CANPSGSSYNEQFF.

V gene TRBV11-3 combines with J gene TRBJ2-5; D not certain. The germline V gene encodes CDR1 SGHNT and CDR2 YENEEA. The CDR3 totals 15 residues. Trimming cost V 3 bases and J 5 bases, with 16 bases left between them. CDR3 DNA sequence: TGTGCCAGCAGCTTGGGCCAGACATCGGAGGAGACCCAGTACTTC. Amino acids: CASSLGQTSEETQYF. Based on the CDR3 plus reference TRBV11-3 and TRBJ2-5, the full variable domain is EAGVVQSPRYKIIEKKQPVAFWCNPISGHNTLYWYLQNLGQGPELLIRYENEEAVDDSQLPKDRFSAERLKGVDSTLKIQPAELGDSAVYLCASSLGQTSEETQYFGPGTRLLVL.

This clonotype was seen at least ten times. The chain has TRBV20-1 and TRBJ2-3, with D perhaps matching TRBD2 (5 bases). CDR3 length: 11 residues. Germline CDR1 DFQATT, CDR2 SNEGSKA (reference sequence). Deletions cut 2 bases from V and 14 bases from J, with 14 bases between. The CDR3 region has the DNA TGCAGTGCTAGATCTCCGAGAGGGAGGTATTTT. Its protein is CSARSPRGRYF.

This chain connects TRBV10-2 to TRBJ1-1; unclear D gene. With 3 bases removed from V and 0 bases from J, the gap between germline ends came to 5 bases. Germline CDR1 is WSHSY and CDR2 is SAAADI. The CDR3 length is 13 residues. CDR3 in amino acids: CASSDRMNTEAFF. In DNA, the CDR3 is TGCGCCAGCAGTGACAGGATGAACACTGAAGCTTTCTTT.

This clonotype was counted at least ten times. The genes are TRBV24-1 and TRBJ2-3; the D gene is possibly TRBD2 (5 bases). This CDR3 comprises 17 residues. Germline V CDR1 and CDR2: KGHDR, SFDVKD. V was trimmed by 3 bases and J by 0 bases, leaving 15 bases between them. In nucleotides, the CDR3 is TGTGCCACCAGTGATACGGACTCATGGGCCAGCACAGATACGCAGTATTTT. It yields the protein CATSDTDSWASTDTQYF.

This clonotype was counted ten times or more. The chain links TRBV2 to TRBJ2-1; D may correspond to TRBD1 or TRBD2 (5 bases each). Germline loops: CDR1 SNHLY, CDR2 FYNNEI. Between the trimmed V and J ends, which lost 3 bases and 8 bases, there was a span of 17 bases. This CDR3 contains 15 residues. CDR3 sequence (DNA): TGTGCCAGCAGTGACGTCGTTTGGGGGAGCGATGAGCAGTTCTTC. Translated, it gives CASSDVVWGSDEQFF.